This T cell receptor beta chain stems from a study of cytomegalovirus exposure and HLA in healthy donors. CDR1 SNHLY and CDR2 FYNNEI come from the germline V gene. The CDR3 length is 16 residues. V shed 0 bases and J shed 1 base, with 13 bases lying between them. PCR employed 60 Vbeta and 13 Jbeta primers. The table came from immunoSEQ multiplex PCR; TCRdb's copy has only in-frame clones and leaves some out. The table includes 100,000 to 150,000 clones, roughly three quarters detected once. The sequenced sample was PBMCs. The chain combines TRBV2 with TRBJ2-7; D is unresolved. The sequence was obtained from a woman aged 18-29 years in good health and CMV-seronegative. The CDR3 DNA sequence: TGTGCCAGCAGTGAAGCCGGTTCTATATCGTCCTACGAGCAGTACTTC. Protein sequence: CASSEAGSISSYEQYF.